This is a list of T cell receptor beta chains from one sample in a study of blood T cell repertoires in COVID-19. The method was immunoSEQ multiplex PCR; TCRdb's version includes in-frame clones alone and lacks a portion of them. The top ten clones hold 1% of a sample with a few hundred thousand clones, roughly nine tenths of them seen once. The sequenced sample was PBMCs or T cells enriched from blood (not recorded which). The receptors were gathered from a man between 18 and 29 years old who had recovered from COVID-19. The conserved cysteine and the conserved F or W are not part of the CDR3 here.

length,V,J,CDR3
12,TRBV10-3,TRBJ1-4,AISSGQGAEKLF
13,TRBV14,TRBJ1-6,ASSQGGQFNSPLH
11,TRBV19,TRBJ2-7,ASIGGGSYEQY
13,TRBV19,TRBJ1-1,ASSIAQGVLHGAF
14,TRBV27,TRBJ1-6,ASSQGGGFYNSPLH
11,TRBV5-1,TRBJ1-5,ASSLDRTQPQH
13,TRBV2,TRBJ1-2,ASSAGTGGSHGYT
11,TRBV7-2,TRBJ2-1,ASSLAASSEQF
13,TRBV9,TRBJ2-2,ASSGNRGLVGELF
11,TRBV24-1,TRBJ1-1,ATSKGPGTEAF
14,TRBV28,TRBJ2-6,ASSPQETSGANVLT
13,TRBV10-3,TRBJ2-1,AISERGGMVHEQF
11,TRBV7-2,TRBJ2-5,ASSFYSQETQY
14,TRBV6-5,TRBJ2-1,ASSYSPLAGHNEQF
12,TRBV7-7,TRBJ2-7,ASSPRPGTYEQY
13,TRBV5-1,TRBJ2-1,ASSYSSTSGNEQF
15,TRBV6-1,TRBJ2-2,ASSEEAPGLAAGELF
10,TRBV7-3,TRBJ2-2,ASSSTGGVMF
14,TRBV7-9,TRBJ1-5,ASSMTGGIGNQPQH
13,TRBV18,TRBJ1-2,ASSPTTGMDYGYT
10,TRBV6-5,TRBJ2-1,ASSYPHSPQF
10,TRBV29-1,TRBJ1-1,SVGQKSREAF
9,TRBV7-4,TRBJ1-2,ASSSSDGYT
14,TRBV14,TRBJ1-6,ASSRTRDYYNSPLH
11,TRBV12-3/TRBV12-4,TRBJ2-1,ASSRDRVNEQF
12,TRBV18,TRBJ1-5,ASSPPGGNQPQH
11,TRBV10-3,TRBJ2-2,AILSGGTGELF
15,TRBV9,TRBJ1-6,ASSPRGGADYNSPLH
13,TRBV7-4,TRBJ2-7,ASSLSGQSSYEQY
9,TRBV20-1,TRBJ2-1,SARQVDEQF
17,TRBV7-2,TRBJ2-2,ASSATGRGLAGTTGELF
12,TRBV7-9,TRBJ1-2,ASSSWDKGSGYT
13,TRBV5-1,TRBJ2-1,ASSGRTSGIGEQF
13,TRBV7-8,TRBJ2-3,ASRKDRGITDTQY
10,TRBV6-2/TRBV6-3,TRBJ1-2,ASSYTGTGYT
9,TRBV20-1,TRBJ1-3,SVQGVDTIY
11,TRBV2,TRBJ2-5,ASSRQGGETQY
14,TRBV19,TRBJ1-2,ASSMSGQGSNYGYT
13,TRBV5-1,TRBJ2-1,ASSPGQGGYNEQF
13,TRBV7-2,TRBJ1-1,ASSFSGHRNTEAF
10,TRBV12-3/TRBV12-4,TRBJ2-1,ASSPTSNEQF